The text below deals with one T cell receptor beta chain. Its specificity is unknown. Unique molecular identifiers were added to individual cDNA molecules. Each CDR3 protein gets one entry after TCRdb re-called the 5' RACE reads with MiXCR. This table has around 60,000 distinct CDR3 sequences, around 13% appearing once. The source of the sample is a study of early T cells in non-severe SARS-CoV-2 infection. Overall study results and limits: There was a bias toward anti-spike CD8 responses in VDJdb matching, which missed private and CD4 specificities.

Deletions cut 5 bases from V and 9 bases from J, with 11 bases between. This CDR3 contains 12 residues. Germline loops: CDR1 LGHNA, CDR2 YSLEER. The chain uses TRBV4-3 and TRBJ2-4; the D gene is possibly TRBD2 (5 bases). The sample comprised whole blood. The sequence was obtained from an adult who was a healthcare worker with PCR-confirmed SARS-CoV-2 infection or an uninfected control (not recorded which). DNA of the CDR3: TGCGCCAGCAGCTCCGATCGGGGCATTCAGTACTTC. This codes for CASSSDRGIQYF.